This T cell receptor beta chain came from a study of spatial heterogeneity in lung cancer. Study at large: Alpha-chain sequences were consistently detected less often than beta-chain sequences. General study findings and limits: Resection blood, more than follow-up blood, showed ubiquitous expanded tumor TCRs.

Time point meaning: sample taken at primary tumor resection. Whole RNA from tumor, nontumor lung or frozen PBMC was sequenced unsorted. On this clonotype itself: Its antigen is undetermined.

V was shortened by 0 bases and J by 9 bases, with 10 bases between the two germline ends. The CDR3 has 12 residues. Germline CDR1 reads DFQATT; CDR2 reads SNEGSKA (reference sequence). Every TCR cDNA molecule carried a tag that served as a unique molecular identifier. TCRdb re-called the 5' RACE reads through MiXCR, storing one row per CDR3 protein. This table holds tens of thousands of distinct CDR3 sequences, about 5% found once. The specimen comprised PBMCs, sampled at surgery. This receptor was taken from a male donor with early-stage non-small cell lung cancer. This chain links TRBV20-1 with TRBJ2-3; TRBD2 is a possible D gene (6 bases). CDR3 bases: TGCAGTGCTAGAGAGGGACTGGCGACGCAGTATTTT. It codes for CSAREGLATQYF.